The present T cell receptor beta chain was sequenced within a study of T cells in Graves' hyperthyroidism and ophthalmopathy. Study background: Peripheral blood draws took place at initial diagnosis, ahead of any treatment.

The CDR3 regions of TCR beta were amplified from RNA transcripts. In the first-round RT-PCR of the TCR CDR3, the HTBI primer set was used. TCRdb re-called the multiplex PCR reads through MiXCR, storing one row per CDR3 protein. The sample holds roughly 250,000 distinct CDR3 sequences, about 20% seen once. For this clonotype: At one end, the junction sequence differs from germline, possibly due to a read error.

This clonotype was obtained from a young man with Graves' ophthalmopathy. The material sequenced was blood.

For the CDR3, the DNA is TGTGCCAGCAGCCGCAACAGGGTCATCAGCCAAGAGGCCCAGTACTTC. Its translation: CASSRNRVISQEAQYF. V usage is TRBV12-3 or TRBV12-4 and J usage is TRBJ2-5, with D perhaps TRBD1 (6 bases). The CDR3 runs 16 residues.